These 25 T cell receptor beta chains share one sample of origin, sequenced in a study of blood T cell repertoires in COVID-19. Only in-frame clones appear in the TCRdb table, and some are missing; sequencing was by immunoSEQ multiplex PCR. The table lists 20,000 to 25,000 clones, 65% to 90% of them singletons. The sequenced material came from peripheral blood. These receptors originate from a man aged 45-65 years with active COVID-19.

The chain has TRBV7-9 and TRBJ1-4; no clear D. In germline, CDR1 is SEHNR, CDR2 FQNEAQ (reference sequence). The CDR3 sequence is 14 residues long. V was cut by 2 bases and J by 0 bases, with 4 bases left in between. In nucleotides, the CDR3 is TGTGCCAGCAGCTTAATATCAACTAATGAAAAACTGTTTTTT. Its protein is CASSLISTNEKLFF.

The genes are TRBV15 and TRBJ1-1; D remains unclear. The length of the CDR3 is 15 residues. Germline V gene lookup returns CDR1 LNHNV and CDR2 YYDKDF (reference sequence). The V and J ends lost 5 bases and 1 base respectively, with 14 bases between them. CDR3 coding DNA: TGTGCCACCAGCGGAGGCGTCTATGGGAACACTGAAGCTTTCTTT. Translation: CATSGGVYGNTEAFF.

The genes are TRBV9 and TRBJ1-1, with 7 bases aligning to TRBD1. The CDR3 length is 15 residues. CDR1 SGDLS and CDR2 YYNGEE come from the germline V gene. The J segment lost 4 bases and the V segment lost 5 bases, leaving 11 bases of the junction unmatched. CDR3 residues: CASRGEPGGRTEAFF. For the CDR3, the DNA is TGTGCCAGCAGGGGCGAACCAGGGGGGCGCACTGAAGCTTTCTTT.

This clone appeared once. The chain carries TRBV15 and TRBJ1-2; 11 nucleotides line up with TRBD1. With 5 bases clipped from V and 8 bases from J, the junction kept 7 bases outside the gene matches. CDR1 and CDR2 (germline): LNHNV, YYDKDF (reference sequence). The CDR3 extends over 14 amino acids. The CDR3 spells CATSPMGQGGGYTF. For the CDR3, the DNA is TGTGCCACCAGCCCCATGGGACAGGGGGGAGGCTACACCTTC.

The chain couples TRBV3-1 (or the pseudogene TRBV3-2) to TRBJ1-1; the match to TRBD1 covers 9 bases. Germline values: CDR1 LGHDT, CDR2 YNNKEL (reference sequence). V gave up 3 bases and J gave up 0 bases; unmatched junction bases: 5. This CDR3 spans 16 amino acids. The CDR3 sequence: CASSQRQGEMNTEAFF. CDR3 DNA: TGTGCCAGCAGCCAGCGACAGGGGGAAATGAACACTGAAGCTTTCTTT.

This chain uses TRBV7-8 with TRBJ1-2; TRBD1 matches 9 bases. V trimming: 5 bases; J trimming: 7 bases; junction bases outside the gene matches: 8. This CDR3 comprises 14 residues. The germline V gene encodes CDR1 SGHVS and CDR2 FQNEAQ. CDR3 nucleotides: TGTGCCAGCAGCCCATCCCGGGACAGGGTTGGCTACACCTTC. Translating it yields CASSPSRDRVGYTF.

The genes are TRBV7-2 and TRBJ2-1; TRBD1 agrees at 7 bases. The ends lost 1 base at V and 9 bases at J; junction bases unmatched: 12. Germline-derived CDR1 and CDR2 are SGHTA and FQGNSA. The CDR3 runs to 16 residues. The CDR3 loop reads CASSLVMVRRDSEQFF. Written as DNA, the CDR3 is TGTGCCAGCAGCTTAGTGATGGTTCGTAGGGACAGTGAGCAGTTCTTC.

The chain joins TRBV12-3 or TRBV12-4 to TRBJ1-1; D call uncertain. V shed 1 base and J shed 8 bases, with 5 bases lying between them. This CDR3 is 11 amino acids long. The CDR3 coding sequence is TGTGCCAGCAGTTTAGAGAGAGAAGCTTTCTTT. Encoded protein: CASSLEREAFF.

This clone was detected a few times. This chain uses TRBV4-1 with TRBJ1-2; unclear D gene. CDR1 and CDR2 (germline): MGHRA, YSYEKL. V lost 2 bases, J lost 4 bases, and 17 bases lay in between. This CDR3 has 16 residues. The CDR3 here is CASSQFSRVYGYGYTF. The DNA for the CDR3 is TGCGCCAGCAGCCAATTTTCTCGGGTCTATGGCTATGGCTACACCTTC.

CDR3 protein: CASSQYNEQFF. CDR3 nucleotides: TGTGCCAGCAGCCAATACAATGAGCAGTTCTTC. The chain recombines TRBV2 with TRBJ2-1; D call uncertain. The CDR3 is made up of 11 amino acids. Germline V gene data show CDR1 as SNHLY and CDR2 as FYNNEI. The ends were cut back, 6 bases at V and 4 bases at J, with 4 bases in the middle.

This chain joins TRBV9 and TRBJ2-7, with D unresolved. This CDR3 has 15 amino acids. Germline V CDR1 and CDR2: SGDLS, YYNGEE. V was shortened by 5 bases and J by 6 bases, with 21 bases between the two germline ends. CDR3 region: CASSSGDGYPTEQYF. The DNA for the CDR3 is TGTGCCAGCAGTTCAGGTGATGGATACCCCACCGAGCAGTACTTC.

This sequence joins TRBV5-6 and TRBJ1-2, with TRBD1 matching 9 bases. Germline lookup yields CDR1 SGHDT and CDR2 YYEEEE. The CDR3 length is 16 residues. J was trimmed by 6 bases and V by 4 bases; bases with no gene match: 13. CDR3 protein: CASSRSWDRVSNGYTF. Here the CDR3 DNA reads TGTGCCAGCAGCCGATCATGGGACAGGGTGTCAAATGGCTACACCTTC. Using reference TRBV5-6 and TRBJ1-2 for the parts outside the CDR3, the full variable domain is DAGVTQSPTHLIKTRGQQVTLRCSPKSGHDTVSWYQQALGQGPQFIFQYYEEEERQRGNFPDRFSGHQFPNYSSELNVNALLLGDSALYLCASSRSWDRVSNGYTFGSGTRLTVV.

J is TRBJ2-5 and V is TRBV11-1; 9 nucleotides agree with TRBD2. The trim removed 4 bases at V and 4 bases at J, leaving 10 bases unmatched. This CDR3 contains 16 residues. From germline, CDR1 is SGHAT and CDR2 FQDESV (reference sequence). For the CDR3, the DNA is TGTGCCAGCAGCTCTTTACAGAGTAGCGGGGGAGAGACCCAGTACTTC. As protein: CASSSLQSSGGETQYF.

This clone was recorded once. This rearrangement joins TRBV5-1 to TRBJ1-1; no clear D. Trimming left V 4 bases short and J 2 bases short, with 9 bases between. This CDR3 spans 13 amino acids. CDR1 and CDR2 (germline): SGHRS, YFSETQ. CDR3 amino acids: CASSPTPNTEAFF. The DNA of the CDR3 is TGCGCCAGCAGCCCGACTCCCAACACTGAAGCTTTCTTT.

The rearrangement joins TRBV18 to TRBJ2-3; D not certain. The CDR3 is made up of 16 amino acids. Trimming removed 3 bases from V and 0 bases from J, with 13 bases in between. Germline CDR1 KGHSH, CDR2 LQKENI. CDR3 region: CASSPGSRGSTDTQYF. As DNA, the CDR3 is TGTGCCAGCTCACCCGGGTCCCGAGGAAGCACAGATACGCAGTATTTT.

This clone is a singleton in its sample. The J gene is TRBJ1-1, the V gene TRBV5-1, with TRBD1 as a possible D gene (6 bases). V gave up 4 bases and J gave up 4 bases, with 11 bases separating them. From germline, CDR1 is SGHRS and CDR2 YFSETQ. The CDR3 runs 13 residues. CDR3 bases: TGCGCCAGCAGCGCACAGGGTTCCACTGAAGCTTTCTTT. This encodes CASSAQGSTEAFF.

This clone was recorded a few times. At one boundary the junction diverges from the germline segment, which might be a read error. The chain couples TRBV30 to TRBJ1-6, with D perhaps matching TRBD1 (6 bases). Germline loops: CDR1 GTSNPN, CDR2 SVGIG (reference sequence). The CDR3 totals 11 residues. Here the CDR3 DNA reads TGTGCCTGGAGGGATGGACAGTCCCTTAGCTTT. Its protein is CAWRDGQSLSF.

J is TRBJ1-1 and V is TRBV3-1 (or the pseudogene TRBV3-2); D call uncertain. The CDR3 runs to 11 residues. V lost 3 bases and J 8 bases, leaving 7 bases between the germline ends. The germline CDR1 and CDR2 sequences are LGHDT and YNNKEL (reference sequence). The CDR3 DNA follows: TGTGCCAGCAGCCATGACGGGGAAGCTTTCTTT. As protein: CASSHDGEAFF.

The CDR3 is CASSFGTVYGYTF. The DNA of the CDR3 is TGTGCCAGCAGCTTTGGGACAGTTTATGGCTACACCTTC. The chain employs TRBV11-2 and TRBJ1-2; 7 bases align to TRBD1. Per the germline V gene, CDR1 is SGHAT and CDR2 is FQNNGV. Germline trimming cut 3 bases from V and 5 bases from J; bases unmatched to any gene: 3. There are 13 residues in the CDR3. The variable domain in full, with the rest retrieved from reference TRBV11-2 and TRBJ1-2, is EAGVAQSPRYKIIEKRQSVAFWCNPISGHATLYWYQQILGQGPKLLIQFQNNGVVDDSQLPKDRFSAERLKGVDSTLKIQPAKLEDSAVYLCASSFGTVYGYTFGSGTRLTVV.

This chain connects TRBV5-4 to TRBJ1-2, with 7 bases identical to TRBD1. This CDR3 comprises 15 residues. Trimming at V came to 0 bases and at J to 8 bases, leaving 10 bases not matched to a gene. Germline V gives CDR1 SGHNT, CDR2 YYREEE (reference sequence). The CDR3 spells CASSLGGGAILGYTF. Written as DNA, the CDR3 is TGTGCCAGCAGCTTGGGAGGGGGCGCTATTTTAGGCTACACCTTC.

This chain connects TRBV5-5 to TRBJ1-2, with 9 positions matching TRBD1. The CDR3 totals 15 residues. V was pared by 4 bases and J by 3 bases, with 7 bases of the junction left unmatched. CDR1 is SGHKS and CDR2 is YYEKEE in the germline V gene (reference sequence). Here the CDR3 reads CASSRRTGEDYGYTF. In DNA, the CDR3 is TGTGCCAGCAGCAGGAGGACAGGGGAGGACTATGGCTACACCTTC.

The chain joins TRBV29-1 to TRBJ1-2, with D maybe TRBD1 (6 bases). CDR1 is SQVTM, CDR2 ANQGSEA, per germline. The CDR3 consists of 13 residues. Trimming removed 6 bases at V and 7 bases at J, with 18 bases between. The CDR3 DNA follows: TGCAGCGTGGACAGTTCGCGTCTGGGTGGCTACACCTTC. Translating gives CSVDSSRLGGYTF.

The chain has TRBV7-3 and TRBJ1-6, with TRBD1 matching 7 bases. CDR1 and CDR2 (germline): SGHTA, FQGTGA. The CDR3 contains 14 residues. V lost 4 bases and J lost 7; bases outside the gene matches: 4. The CDR3 DNA reads as TGTGCCAGCAGCTCGACAGGGAGCAATTCACCCCTCCACTTT. This encodes CASSSTGSNSPLHF.

The J gene is TRBJ2-3, the V gene TRBV13, with 9 bases aligning to TRBD1. The germline gives CDR1 PRHDT, CDR2 FYEKMQ (reference sequence). With V trimmed by 5 bases and J by 4 bases, 4 bases remained unmatched. This CDR3 has 14 amino acids. The CDR3 DNA is TGTGCCAGCAGCGGGTACAGGGGGCCAGATACGCAGTATTTT. Protein sequence: CASSGYRGPDTQYF.

The rearrangement joins TRBV7-3 to TRBJ2-5, with D perhaps matching TRBD1 (5 bases). This CDR3 contains 15 residues. The germline V gene has CDR1 SGHTA and CDR2 FQGTGA. Trimming stripped 2 bases from V and 4 bases from J, with 14 bases between. The DNA for the CDR3 is TGTGCCAGCAGCTTAGGGGCTAGTTACGGAGAGACCCAGTACTTC. Encoded protein: CASSLGASYGETQYF. The full variable domain, in which reference TRBV7-3 and TRBJ2-5 provide the parts outside the CDR3, is GAGVSQTPSNKVTEKGKYVELRCDPISGHTALYWYRQSLGQGPEFLIYFQGTGAADDSGLPNDRFFAVRPEGSVSTLKIQRTERGDSAVYLCASSLGASYGETQYFGPGTRLLVL.